This T cell receptor beta chain stems from a study of cytomegalovirus exposure and HLA in healthy donors. The data were produced by immunoSEQ multiplex PCR, yet TCRdb's version contains in-frame clones alone and is incomplete. This sample has about 180,000 clones, with more than 75% found just once. In germline, CDR1 is MNHEY, CDR2 SMNVEV (reference sequence). The CDR3 spans 14 residues. Unmatched junction bases numbered 3, after V lost 5 bases and J lost 4 bases. This TCR came from a man between 18 and 29 years old in good health and CMV-seropositive. The J gene is TRBJ1-1, the V gene TRBV27, with 11 bases matching TRBD1. The sequenced sample consisted of PBMCs. As DNA, the CDR3 is TGTGCCAGCAGTCGTGGACAGGGGGCCACTGAAGCTTTCTTT. This encodes CASSRGQGATEAFF.